This T cell receptor beta chain was recovered during a study of human CD8 memory T cell subsets. UMI-labeled 5' RACE was used to make TCR beta libraries. TCRdb re-called the 5' RACE reads and shows each CDR3 protein once, DNA omitted. The repertoire table contains around 19,000 distinct CDR3 sequences. The germline gives CDR1 KGHSH, CDR2 LQKENI. The CDR3 runs 16 residues. The rearrangement links TRBV18 to TRBJ2-7; TCRdb indicates TRBD1, and absent DNA this call remains unverified. Sequenced input: CD8+ T cells from PBMCs. The origin of this receptor is a human donor in good health. This chain's CDR3 is CASSPSDRALPYEQYF.